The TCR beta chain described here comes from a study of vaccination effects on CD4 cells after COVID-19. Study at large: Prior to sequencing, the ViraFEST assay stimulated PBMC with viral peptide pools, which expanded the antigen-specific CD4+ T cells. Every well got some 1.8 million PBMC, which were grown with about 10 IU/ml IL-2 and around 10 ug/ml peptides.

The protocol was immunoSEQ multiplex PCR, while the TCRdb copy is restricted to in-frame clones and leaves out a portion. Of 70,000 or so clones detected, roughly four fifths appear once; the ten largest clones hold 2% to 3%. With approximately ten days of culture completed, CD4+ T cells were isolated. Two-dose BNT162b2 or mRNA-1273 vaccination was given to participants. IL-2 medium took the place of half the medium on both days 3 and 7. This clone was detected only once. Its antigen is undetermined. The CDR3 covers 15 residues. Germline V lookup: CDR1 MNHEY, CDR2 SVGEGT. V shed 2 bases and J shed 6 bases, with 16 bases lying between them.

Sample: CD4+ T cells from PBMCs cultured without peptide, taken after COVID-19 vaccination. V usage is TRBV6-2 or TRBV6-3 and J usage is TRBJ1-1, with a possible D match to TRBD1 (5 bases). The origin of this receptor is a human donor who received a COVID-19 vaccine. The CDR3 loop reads CASSYPRAGRAEAFF. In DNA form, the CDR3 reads TGTGCCAGCAGTTACCCTAGGGCGGGGCGGGCTGAAGCTTTCTTT.